The entry below describes one TCR beta chain. The source of the sample is a study of shared T cell receptors in the human thymus. The V gene's germline CDR1 is MDHEN and CDR2 SYDVKM. Trimming cost V 6 bases and J 1 base, with 14 bases left between them. CDR3 length: 15 amino acids. The repertoire was sequenced with immunoSEQ multiplex PCR; TCRdb's copy has only in-frame clones and lacks some. The sample includes about 660,000 clones, 85% to 90% of them seen just once. These data were likewise used in another study, on human thymus T cells. This second report adds: Resections obtained during corrective heart surgery supplied the thymus tissue. Among thymic and blood repertoires, usage of V and J genes appeared biased. Unrelated individuals reportedly shared highly overlapping thymic TCR repertoires.

This TCR was recovered from a boy under two years old with a congenital heart defect. Sequencing was done on a sample of thymocytes. V and J are TRBV28 and TRBJ2-3; possibly TRBD1 for D (6 bases). Here the CDR3 DNA reads TGTGCCAGCAGGGACCGGGACATATGCACAGATACGCAGTATTTT. Its translation: CASRDRDICTDTQYF.